These T cell receptor beta chains were read from a single sample in a study of blood T cell repertoires in COVID-19. The data were produced by immunoSEQ multiplex PCR, yet TCRdb's version contains in-frame clones alone and is incomplete. The table has around 95,000 clones, about 80% seen once. Sequencing used peripheral blood. Every receptor here comes from a woman between 70 and 85 years old with acute or convalescent COVID-19. The CDR3 runs from the conserved cysteine through the conserved F or W. Fields, in order: J gene, D gene, clone size, V gene, CDR3 DNA, CDR3 protein. The D gene is left open where the match is weak. A clone size is listed for some rows: how often the clone was seen (once, few, many), or a class if it is expanded.

TRBJ1-1 | - | - | TRBV30 | TGTGCCTGGAGTGTAATGGTTGCCCGGACTGAAGCTTTCTTT | CAWSVMVARTEAFF
TRBJ1-1 | - | - | TRBV7-9 | TGTGCCAGCAGCCCACAGGAGAACACTGAAGCTTTCTTT | CASSPQENTEAFF
TRBJ1-2 | - | few | TRBV28 | TGTGCCAGCAGCCTTACTTATATTGACTATGGCTACACCTTC | CASSLTYIDYGYTF
TRBJ1-5 | - | - | TRBV14 | TGTGCCAGCAGCCAAAGGAGCGGGCGCAGGGATCAGCCCCAGCATTTT | CASSQRSGRRDQPQHF
TRBJ2-1 | - | - | TRBV14 | TGTGCCAGCAGCCAAACAGCCTTAGGTGCAAGAGGGTACAATGAGCAGTTCTTC | CASSQTALGARGYNEQFF
TRBJ2-3 | - | - | TRBV5-1 | TGCGCCAGCAGCCCGCCCGGGGGCACAGATACGCAGTATTTT | CASSPPGGTDTQYF
TRBJ1-1 | - | - | TRBV6-5 | TGTGCCAGCAGTTACTCTGGACAGTTCAACACTGAAGCTTTCTTT | CASSYSGQFNTEAFF
TRBJ2-2 | TRBD1 | once | TRBV5-6 | TGTGCCAGCAGCCGAGGGACAGGGGGACCCGGGGAGCTGTTTTTT | CASSRGTGGPGELFF
TRBJ2-2 | TRBD1 | - | TRBV9 | TGTGCCAGCAGCGTAGCGACAGGGATCCGGGAGCTGTTTTTT | CASSVATGIRELFF
TRBJ2-1 | TRBD2 | - | TRBV6-5 | TGTGCCAGCAGTTCCCCTAGGCGGGGGGTTTCGTCCGAGCAGTTCTTC | CASSSPRRGVSSEQFF
TRBJ1-5 | - | - | TRBV23-1 | TGCGCCAGCAGTCAAAAGACAAGCAATCAGCCCCAGCATTTT | CASSQKTSNQPQHF
TRBJ1-6 | - | - | TRBV5-4 | TGTGCCAGCAGCCCATCCCCGACAACTAGCTCCTATAATTCACCCCTCCACTTT | CASSPSPTTSSYNSPLHF
TRBJ2-3 | - | - | TRBV4-1 | TGCGCCAGCAGCCCGGTGAGTGACACAGATACGCAGTATTTT | CASSPVSDTDTQYF
TRBJ1-1 | - | - | TRBV12-3/TRBV12-4 | TGTGCCAGCAGTGAGGTAGAGGGCACTGAAGCTTTCTTT | CASSEVEGTEAFF
TRBJ1-2 | - | - | TRBV28 | TGTGCCAGCAGAATCTCCGGGGGCTATGGCTACACCTTC | CASRISGGYGYTF